Below are 23 T cell receptor beta chains sequenced from a single sample in a study of shared clonotypes between healthy human individuals. Only in-frame clones appear in the TCRdb table, and some are missing; sequencing was by immunoSEQ multiplex PCR. The sample carries 450,000 to 500,000 clones, roughly 78% recorded once. What was sequenced was PBMCs. These TCRs come from a middle-aged woman in good health. Some clones in this sample may be carry-over from other donors' samples.

V and J are TRBV10-3 and TRBJ1-1; no reliable D call. V was pared by 7 bases and J by 0 bases, with 9 bases between. This CDR3 has 13 residues. Germline assignment: CDR1 ENHRY and CDR2 SYGVKD. CDR3 sequence: CAITQSMNTEAFF. In DNA form, the CDR3 reads TGTGCCATCACCCAGTCCATGAACACTGAAGCTTTCTTT.

The chain combines TRBV11-2 with TRBJ2-5, with 7 positions matching TRBD2. Germline V gene lookup returns CDR1 SGHAT and CDR2 FQNNGV. CDR3 length equals 15 residues. Trimming cost V 3 bases and J 1 base; bases outside gene matches: 5. CDR3 nucleotide sequence: TGTGCCAGCAGCTTTGGGGCTAGCGGCCAAGAGACCCAGTACTTC. Residues: CASSFGASGQETQYF.

The chain couples TRBV27 to TRBJ1-1; possibly TRBD1 for D (6 bases). Germline CDR1 MNHEY, CDR2 SMNVEV (reference sequence). The CDR3 has 14 amino acids. Trimming took off 4 bases at V and 10 bases at J, with 19 bases between the two ends. In nucleotides, the CDR3 is TGTGCCAGCAGTTCCCCGCCCGGGGGGACACCAGCTTTCTTT. Its protein product is CASSSPPGGTPAFF.

V gene TRBV5-1 combines with J gene TRBJ1-4; D not certain. Per the germline V gene, CDR1 is SGHRS and CDR2 is YFSETQ. This CDR3 is built from 15 residues. V lost 1 base to trimming and J lost 0 bases, with 7 bases between them. CDR3 DNA: TGCGCCAGCAGCTTGTTGGGGACAACTAATGAAAAACTGTTTTTT. It yields the protein CASSLLGTTNEKLFF.

In regard to this clone: The junction departs from germline at one end; a sequencing error may be responsible. CDR3 loop: CASSERGELGF. The DNA for the CDR3 is TGTGCCAGCAGTGAGCGTGGAGAGCTGGGATTT. This chain links TRBV2 with TRBJ1-4; D uncertain. The CDR3 consists of 11 residues. Germline V CDR1 and CDR2: SNHLY, FYNNEI.

This clone occurred a few times. V gene TRBV6-6 combines with J gene TRBJ1-5, with 10 bases aligning to TRBD1. The CDR3 sequence is 15 residues long. After removal of 4 bases from V and 4 bases from J, the junction contained 4 bases not matched to a gene. Germline V gene data show CDR1 as MNHNY and CDR2 as SVGAGI (reference sequence). CDR3 DNA: TGTGCCAGCAGTTCCCGACAGGGGGCGAATCAGCCCCAGCATTTT. It encodes CASSSRQGANQPQHF.

V and J are TRBV7-8 and TRBJ1-2; 9 bases are shared with TRBD1. The CDR3 length is 15 residues. Losses at the gene ends were 7 bases for V and 4 bases for J; bases not matched to a gene: 10. CDR1 is SGHVS and CDR2 is FQNEAQ in the germline V gene. The CDR3 reads CASTLTGGAGYGYTF. The CDR3 coding sequence is TGTGCCAGCACGCTCACAGGGGGCGCCGGCTATGGCTACACCTTC.

The V and J genes are TRBV5-1 and TRBJ1-1; TRBD1 is a possible D gene (5 bases). The CDR3 length is 15 residues. From germline, CDR1 is SGHRS and CDR2 YFSETQ. Trimming took off 2 bases at V and 1 base at J, with 12 bases between the two ends. DNA for the CDR3: TGCGCCAGCAGCTTTTGGACCACAGGGAACACTGAAGCTTTCTTT. Protein product: CASSFWTTGNTEAFF.

The chain is built from TRBV27 and TRBJ2-3; 9 bases fit TRBD2. With V trimmed by 4 bases and J by 15 bases, 8 bases remained unmatched. The CDR3 extends over 12 amino acids. Germline CDR1 reads MNHEY; CDR2 reads SMNVEV (reference sequence). The CDR3 sequence is CASSSMTSGSYF. CDR3 nucleotides: TGTGCCAGCAGTTCTATGACTAGCGGCTCCTATTTT.

The chain joins TRBV6-1 to TRBJ2-1; 8 positions match TRBD2. The CDR3 sequence is 15 residues long. Trimming took 5 bases from V and 4 from J; bases not matched to a gene: 7. From germline, CDR1 is MNHNS and CDR2 SASEGT. The CDR3 bases are TGTGCCAGCAGTCCCTGGTTAGCGGGGTACAATGAGCAGTTCTTC. Amino acid sequence: CASSPWLAGYNEQFF.

The chain carries TRBV19 and TRBJ2-4; possibly TRBD2 for D (6 bases). CDR1 and CDR2 from the germline V gene are LNHDA and SQIVND (reference sequence). There are 17 residues in the CDR3. Trimming left V 4 bases short and J 0 bases short, with 16 bases between. CDR3 nucleotides: TGTGCCAGTAGTAAAGGGACTTCAGGTCAAGCCAAAAACATTCAGTACTTC. Translating gives CASSKGTSGQAKNIQYF.

The CDR3 sequence: CASSLQQGGTEAFF. The CDR3 DNA is TGTGCCAGCAGCCTACAACAGGGTGGCACTGAAGCTTTCTTT. The chain joins TRBV7-3 to TRBJ1-1, with D tentatively TRBD1 (6 bases). V was shortened by 5 bases and J by 4 bases, with 14 bases between the two germline ends. This CDR3 comprises 14 residues. CDR1 SGHTA and CDR2 FQGTGA come from the germline V gene.

This sequence joins TRBV11-2 and TRBJ2-7; 8 bases agree with TRBD1. From germline, CDR1 is SGHAT and CDR2 FQNNGV. The CDR3 spans 14 residues. The trim removed 5 bases at V and 3 bases at J, leaving 6 bases unmatched. CDR3 sequence (DNA): TGTGCCAGCAGCACGGACAGGGAGGTCTACGAGCAGTACTTC. Its translation is CASSTDREVYEQYF. The complete variable domain, with remaining parts taken from reference TRBV11-2 and TRBJ2-7, reads EAGVAQSPRYKIIEKRQSVAFWCNPISGHATLYWYQQILGQGPKLLIQFQNNGVVDDSQLPKDRFSAERLKGVDSTLKIQPAKLEDSAVYLCASSTDREVYEQYFGPGTRLTVT.

The rearrangement uses TRBV11-3 and TRBJ2-3, with D uncertain. The CDR3 has 15 residues. Trimming removed 6 bases from V and 2 bases from J, with 15 bases in between. Germline values: CDR1 SGHNT, CDR2 YENEEA. CDR3 sequence (DNA): TGTGCCAGCAGTCCATCGGGCCTTCACACAGATACGCAGTATTTT. Protein product: CASSPSGLHTDTQYF.

V gene TRBV5-1 combines with J gene TRBJ2-7; D is undetermined. The CDR3 has 16 residues. CDR1 is SGHRS and CDR2 is YFSETQ in the germline V gene. Trimming shortened V by 4 bases and J by 5 bases, and 22 bases separated the two germline ends. The CDR3 loop reads CASSRDPATELHEQYF. In DNA form, the CDR3 reads TGCGCCAGCAGCCGCGACCCAGCGACCGAGCTCCACGAGCAGTACTTC. The complete variable domain, with remaining parts taken from reference TRBV5-1 and TRBJ2-7, reads KAGVTQTPRYLIKTRGQQVTLSCSPISGHRSVSWYQQTPGQGLQFLFEYFSETQRNKGNFPGRFSGRQFSNSRSEMNVSTLELGDSALYLCASSRDPATELHEQYFGPGTRLTVT.

The chain carries TRBV5-6 and TRBJ2-7; D gene unclear. CDR1 is SGHDT and CDR2 is YYEEEE in the germline V gene. CDR3 length equals 12 residues. Between the trimmed V and J ends, which lost 5 bases and 4 bases, there was a span of 10 bases. Here the CDR3 reads CASRSPSYEQYF. The CDR3 nucleotides read TGTGCCAGCAGGTCCCCCTCGTACGAGCAGTACTTC.

This rearrangement joins TRBV2 to TRBJ2-5, with 10 bases lining up with TRBD2. V lost 8 bases to trimming and J lost 4 bases; unmatched junction nucleotides: 10. Germline-derived CDR1 and CDR2 are SNHLY and FYNNEI. The CDR3 runs 15 residues. This CDR3 reads CASVSGRLGRETQYF. The DNA of the CDR3 is TGTGCCAGCGTTAGCGGGAGGTTGGGGAGAGAGACCCAGTACTTC.

The CDR3 nucleotides are TGTGCCAGCAGTTACTCCCTCACCCAGAGCACAGATACGCAGTATTTT. It encodes CASSYSLTQSTDTQYF. The J gene is TRBJ2-3, the V gene TRBV6-5; D gene ambiguous. The V gene lost 0 bases and the J gene lost 0 bases, with 10 bases spanning the gap. The germline V gene encodes CDR1 MNHEY and CDR2 SVGAGI. This CDR3 has 16 residues.

The rearrangement uses TRBV23-1 and TRBJ2-6; D is uncertain. TRBV23-1 is known as an ORF, though its function is uncertain. Between the trimmed V and J ends, which lost 11 bases and 0 bases, there was a span of 14 bases. This CDR3 contains 15 residues. CDR3 sequence (DNA): TGCGCCGGTGGGCTCTCCCCCTCTGGGGCCAACGTCCTGACTTTC. It encodes CAGGLSPSGANVLTF.

The chain has TRBV7-2 and TRBJ2-7, with D possibly being TRBD2 (5 bases). Germline V gene sequence: CDR1 SGHTA, CDR2 FQGNSA. The CDR3 contains 15 residues. V lost 3 bases and J lost 2, with 14 bases in between. In nucleotides, the CDR3 is TGTGCCAGCAGCTTCACCGAGGGTCCCCCCTACGAGCAGTACTTC. Its translation is CASSFTEGPPYEQYF.

In this sample, this clone turned up once. The rearrangement uses TRBV5-4 and TRBJ1-1, with unresolved D. The V gene lost 2 bases and the J gene lost 1 base, with 6 bases spanning the gap. CDR1 is SGHNT and CDR2 is YYREEE in the germline V gene (reference sequence). The CDR3 spans 13 residues. The CDR3 DNA follows: TGTGCCAGCAGCTTTTCCAGGAACACTGAAGCTTTCTTT. It yields the protein CASSFSRNTEAFF.

V usage is TRBV27 and J usage is TRBJ2-2, with D perhaps TRBD1 (5 bases). The V end lost 3 bases, the J end lost 1 base, and 12 bases lay between the germline ends. The CDR3 runs 16 residues. Germline V gene lookup returns CDR1 MNHEY and CDR2 SMNVEV (reference sequence). CDR3 nucleotide sequence: TGTGCCAGCAGTTTTTTAGACAGAAAGAACACCGGGGAGCTGTTTTTT. Its translation: CASSFLDRKNTGELFF.

CDR3 loop: CASKVGPYGTDTQYF. DNA for the CDR3: TGTGCCAGCAAAGTTGGACCCTATGGCACAGATACGCAGTATTTT. The rearrangement uses TRBV6-4 and TRBJ2-3; D gene unclear. The germline gives CDR1 MRHNA, CDR2 SNTAGT. Trimming cost V 7 bases and J 1 base, with 15 bases left between them. This CDR3 is built from 15 residues.